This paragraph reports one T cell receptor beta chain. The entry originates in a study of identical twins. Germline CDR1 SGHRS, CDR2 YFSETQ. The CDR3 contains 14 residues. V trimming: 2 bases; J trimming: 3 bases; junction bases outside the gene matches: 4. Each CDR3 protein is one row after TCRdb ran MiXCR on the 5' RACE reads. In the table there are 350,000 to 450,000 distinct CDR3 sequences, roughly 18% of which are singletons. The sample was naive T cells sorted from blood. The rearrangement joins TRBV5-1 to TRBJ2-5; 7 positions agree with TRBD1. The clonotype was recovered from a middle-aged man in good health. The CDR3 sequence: CASSFTGTEETQYF. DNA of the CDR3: TGCGCCAGCAGCTTCACCGGGACAGAAGAGACCCAGTACTTC.